The 18 T cell receptor beta chains given below trace back to one sample, sequenced in a study of CD8+ T cells in alopecia areata. It was cDNA, reverse transcribed from extracted RNA, that served as the sequencing template. Clones were sequenced by immunoSEQ multiplex PCR, and TCRdb holds only the in-frame ones, with some missing. The sample has over 120,000 clones, under 60% seen once; the top ten hold about 6.8%. The sequencing used CD4+ T cells sorted from blood, collected at week 0. The receptors were sampled from a human donor with alopecia areata.

This sequence joins TRBV29-1 and TRBJ1-1, with a possible D match to TRBD1 (5 bases). The CDR3 spans 14 residues. The germline gives CDR1 SQVTM, CDR2 ANQGSEA. V lost 6 bases to trimming and J lost 1 base, with 15 bases between them. CDR3 coding DNA: TGCAGCGTCATCGGACACCCCCAGAACACTGAAGCTTTCTTT. It translates to CSVIGHPQNTEAFF.

This clone was picked up a small number of times. The genes are TRBV6-5 and TRBJ2-2; TRBD1 agrees at 7 bases. The J segment lost 3 bases and the V segment lost 0 bases, leaving 4 bases of the junction unmatched. CDR1 and CDR2 (germline): MNHEY, SVGAGI. This CDR3 is built from 16 residues. The CDR3 sequence: CASSYSGGWDTGELFF. The CDR3 DNA follows: TGTGCCAGCAGTTACTCAGGGGGCTGGGACACCGGGGAGCTGTTTTTT.

The V and J genes are TRBV25-1 and TRBJ2-1; 11 bases align to TRBD1. J lost 8 bases, V lost 5 bases, and 8 bases had no gene match. Per the germline V gene, CDR1 is MGHDK and CDR2 is SYGVNS. CDR3 length: 15 amino acids. The CDR3 here is CASSLAGTGGHEQFF. CDR3 nucleotide sequence: TGTGCCAGCAGTTTAGCCGGGACAGGGGGACATGAGCAGTTCTTC.

This chain connects TRBV7-3 to TRBJ1-4, with a possible D match to TRBD1 (5 bases). There are 13 residues in the CDR3. Trimming cost V 5 bases and J 8 bases, with 12 bases left between them. CDR1 is SGHTA and CDR2 is FQGTGA in the germline V gene. The CDR3 DNA follows: TGTGCCAGCAGCACAGCAGGGCAGGAAAAACTGTTTTTT. Protein product: CASSTAGQEKLFF.

This clone occurred a few times. V usage is TRBV4-1 and J usage is TRBJ2-5; no definite D call. Germline V lookup: CDR1 MGHRA, CDR2 YSYEKL. The CDR3 runs to 15 residues. V lost 1 base, J lost 2 bases, and 11 bases lay in between. Here the CDR3 reads CASSQGVLAQETQYF. The CDR3 DNA reads as TGCGCCAGCAGCCAAGGGGTTTTGGCACAAGAGACCCAGTACTTC.

Only a few counts were recorded for this clone. The CDR3 loop is CASSLALTGQGSSQETQYF. CDR3 in DNA: TGCGCCAGCAGCTTGGCCCTCACTGGACAGGGGAGTTCTCAAGAGACCCAGTACTTC. The chain is built from TRBV5-1 and TRBJ2-5; TRBD1 agrees at 9 bases. J was trimmed by 2 bases and V by 0 bases; bases with no gene match: 14. The CDR3 spans 19 residues. Germline V gives CDR1 SGHRS, CDR2 YFSETQ.

The chain employs TRBV5-1 and TRBJ2-5; D remains ambiguous. This CDR3 comprises 14 residues. V was trimmed by 3 bases and J by 2 bases, leaving 11 bases between them. Looked up from germline, CDR1 is SGHRS and CDR2 is YFSETQ. The CDR3 loop is CASSSGRTQETQYF. The CDR3 region has the DNA TGCGCCAGCAGCTCCGGACGTACGCAAGAGACCCAGTACTTC.

The gene calls are TRBV5-1 and TRBJ2-7; D ambiguous. V lost 0 bases and J 6 bases, leaving 16 bases between the germline ends. The germline CDR1 and CDR2 sequences are SGHRS and YFSETQ. The CDR3 contains 15 residues. Written as DNA, the CDR3 is TGCGCCAGCAGCTTGGGTGAGCTAGGAAGCTCCGAGCAGTACTTC. It translates to CASSLGELGSSEQYF.

The chain is built from TRBV9 and TRBJ2-2; possible D gene TRBD2, 5 bases. The CDR3 has 16 amino acids. The V gene's germline CDR1 is SGDLS and CDR2 YYNGEE. Trimming stripped 1 base from V and 0 bases from J, with 10 bases between. CDR3 nucleotides: TGTGCCAGCAGCGTAACGGGAACCGCGAACACCGGGGAGCTGTTTTTT. This translates into CASSVTGTANTGELFF.

The chain recombines TRBV5-1 with TRBJ2-5; the match to TRBD2 covers 7 bases. Germline CDR1 and CDR2: SGHRS and YFSETQ. CDR3 size: 14 residues. The J segment lost 2 bases and the V segment lost 4 bases, leaving 5 bases of the junction unmatched. This CDR3 reads CASSPGLDQETQYF. CDR3 DNA sequence: TGCGCCAGCAGCCCCGGACTAGATCAAGAGACCCAGTACTTC.

The rearrangement links TRBV4-3 to TRBJ1-6; the match to TRBD1 covers 7 bases. Looked up from germline, CDR1 is LGHNA and CDR2 is YSLEER. J lost 5 bases, V lost 2 bases, and 3 bases had no gene match. The CDR3 totals 15 residues. CDR3: CASSQQGDDNSPLHF. The CDR3 DNA is TGCGCCAGCAGCCAACAGGGGGATGATAATTCACCCCTCCACTTT.

V usage is TRBV4-3 and J usage is TRBJ2-2; the D gene is possibly TRBD1 (5 bases). Germline V gene sequence: CDR1 LGHNA, CDR2 YSLEER. Trimming cost V 0 bases and J 4 bases, with 9 bases left between them. The CDR3 totals 15 residues. In nucleotides, the CDR3 is TGCGCCAGCAGCCAAGAGGGGCATGCCACCGGGGAGCTGTTTTTT. Its translation: CASSQEGHATGELFF.

This chain joins TRBV25-1 and TRBJ1-1; D is ambiguous. The CDR3 is 13 amino acids. CDR1 and CDR2 from the germline V gene are MGHDK and SYGVNS. Trimming shortened V by 3 bases and J by 5 bases, and 10 bases separated the two germline ends. Here the CDR3 reads CASSEAVLTEAFF. The CDR3 bases are TGTGCCAGCAGTGAGGCGGTCCTGACTGAAGCTTTCTTT.

The chain links TRBV30 to TRBJ1-6; no definite D call. Germline CDR1 GTSNPN, CDR2 SVGIG (reference sequence). The CDR3 spans 15 residues. The V end was cut by 3 bases, the J end by 7 bases, with 16 bases between. The CDR3 sequence: CAWSPLDPSNSPLHF. Written as DNA, the CDR3 is TGTGCCTGGAGCCCTTTGGACCCATCAAATTCACCCCTCCACTTT.

The V gene is TRBV11-2, the J gene TRBJ2-5, with TRBD2 as a possible D gene (6 bases). Trimming pared 6 bases from V and 4 bases from J, leaving 15 bases between. Germline CDR1 SGHAT, CDR2 FQNNGV. This CDR3 has 14 amino acids. The CDR3 DNA reads as TGTGCCAGCAGGGGTGGGGGGTCTCGAGAGACCCAGTACTTC. Amino acid sequence: CASRGGGSRETQYF.

The CDR3 is CASSLERQVTDTQYF. DNA of the CDR3: TGTGCCAGCAGCTTAGAAAGGCAGGTCACAGATACGCAGTATTTT. V and J are TRBV7-9 and TRBJ2-3, with D hard to call. Germline V gene sequence: CDR1 SEHNR, CDR2 FQNEAQ (reference sequence). The CDR3 is 15 amino acids. V was clipped by 1 base and J by 2 bases, with 10 bases between them.

This clone was counted a single time. This rearrangement joins TRBV6-1 to TRBJ1-1; no clear D. Germline V lookup: CDR1 MNHNS, CDR2 SASEGT. This CDR3 is built from 12 residues. Trimming removed 8 bases from V and 2 bases from J, with 9 bases in between. The CDR3: CASGRANTEAFF. The CDR3 nucleotides are TGTGCCAGCGGACGGGCCAACACTGAAGCTTTCTTT.

This clone turned up a few times. The V call is TRBV29-1, the J call TRBJ1-1; D is unresolved. Germline CDR1 and CDR2: SQVTM and ANQGSEA. CDR3 length equals 11 residues. Trimming stripped 6 bases from V and 3 bases from J, with 8 bases between. The CDR3 DNA reads TGCAGCGTCGGCCGGGACACTGAAGCTTTCTTT. Translating gives CSVGRDTEAFF.